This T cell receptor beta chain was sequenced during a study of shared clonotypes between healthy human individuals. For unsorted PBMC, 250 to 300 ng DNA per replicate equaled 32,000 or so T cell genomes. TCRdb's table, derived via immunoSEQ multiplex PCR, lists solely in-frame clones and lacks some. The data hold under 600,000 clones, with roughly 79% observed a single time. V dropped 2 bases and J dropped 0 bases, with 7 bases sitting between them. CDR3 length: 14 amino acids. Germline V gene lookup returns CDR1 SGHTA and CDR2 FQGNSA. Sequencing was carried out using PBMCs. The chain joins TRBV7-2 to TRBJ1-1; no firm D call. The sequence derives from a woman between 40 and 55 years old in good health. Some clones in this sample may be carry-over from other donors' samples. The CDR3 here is CASSLQVLNTEAFF. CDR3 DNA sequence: TGTGCCAGCAGCTTACAGGTTCTGAACACTGAAGCTTTCTTT.